The 5 T cell receptor beta chains below come from one sample, sequenced in a study of breast tumors, draining lymph nodes, adjacent tissues. Samples came from axillary lymph nodes draining the breast cancer. Each CDR3 protein is one row after TCRdb ran MiXCR on the multiplex PCR reads. The sample includes fewer than 85,000 distinct CDR3 sequences, about 20% of them seen just once. Sequences were obtained from axillary lymph node tissue. The receptors shown here come from a female donor with breast cancer. Some clones in this sample may be carry-over from other donors' samples.

Many counts were recorded for this clonotype. J is TRBJ2-7 and V is TRBV4-1, with 14 bases that match TRBD2. The CDR3 covers 16 residues. The trim removed 5 bases at V and 6 bases at J, leaving 9 bases unmatched. Germline CDR1 is MGHRA and CDR2 is YSYEKL. The CDR3 sequence: CASSEGLAGEGGEQYF. The CDR3 DNA follows: TGCGCCAGCAGCGAGGGACTAGCGGGGGAAGGCGGCGAGCAGTACTTC.

The J gene is TRBJ2-1, the V gene TRBV27; possibly TRBD1 for D (6 bases). Trimming shortened V by 3 bases and J by 5 bases, and 14 bases separated the two germline ends. This CDR3 region has 15 residues. CDR1 MNHEY and CDR2 SMNVEV come from the germline V gene (reference sequence). CDR3 in amino acids: CASSFAGQNHNEQFF. The CDR3 bases are TGTGCCAGCAGTTTTGCCGGACAGAATCACAATGAGCAGTTCTTC.

This clonotype was counted at least ten times. The gene calls are TRBV29-1 and TRBJ2-3; D not resolved. The ends were cut back, 3 bases at V and 0 bases at J, with 7 bases in the middle. Germline lookup yields CDR1 SQVTM and CDR2 ANQGSEA. This CDR3 has 13 residues. The CDR3 DNA reads as TGCAGCGTTGATCTCGCTAGCACAGATACGCAGTATTTT. This translates into CSVDLASTDTQYF.

This clonotype occurred many times. The V and J genes are TRBV11-1 and TRBJ2-7; 9 nucleotides align to TRBD1. V lost 5 bases, J lost 5 bases, and 7 bases stayed unmatched. Looked up from germline, CDR1 is SGHAT and CDR2 is FQDESV (reference sequence). CDR3 size: 14 residues. The DNA for the CDR3 is TGTGCCAGCAGCGAAACAGGGGGCCTCGACGAGCAGTACTTC. This encodes CASSETGGLDEQYF.

This clonotype was found many times. In DNA form, the CDR3 reads TGTGCCATCAGTGAGTCGGAGGGGACCCTCTCTGGAAACACCATATATTTT. It translates to CAISESEGTLSGNTIYF. The rearrangement links TRBV10-3 to TRBJ1-3, with D possibly being TRBD1 (5 bases). V was shortened by 0 bases and J by 0 bases, with 12 bases between the two germline ends. This CDR3 comprises 17 residues. The germline V gene has CDR1 ENHRY and CDR2 SYGVKD.